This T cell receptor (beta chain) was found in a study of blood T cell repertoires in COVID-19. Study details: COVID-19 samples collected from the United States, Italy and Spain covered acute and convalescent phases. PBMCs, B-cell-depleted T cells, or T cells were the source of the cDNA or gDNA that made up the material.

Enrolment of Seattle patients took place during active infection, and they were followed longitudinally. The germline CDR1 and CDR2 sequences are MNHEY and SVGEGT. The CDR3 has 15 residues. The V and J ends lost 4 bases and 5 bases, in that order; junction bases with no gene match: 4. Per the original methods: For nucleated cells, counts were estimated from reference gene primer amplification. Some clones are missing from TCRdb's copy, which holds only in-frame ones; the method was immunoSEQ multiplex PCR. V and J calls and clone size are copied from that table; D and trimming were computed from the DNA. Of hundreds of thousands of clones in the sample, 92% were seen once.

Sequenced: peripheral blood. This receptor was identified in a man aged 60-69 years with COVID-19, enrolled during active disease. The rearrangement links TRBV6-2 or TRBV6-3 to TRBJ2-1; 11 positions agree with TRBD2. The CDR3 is CASSLRGLADNEQFF. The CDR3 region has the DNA TGTGCCAGCAGTTTACGGGGACTAGCGGACAATGAGCAGTTCTTC.